A selection of T cell receptor beta chains follows, all from one sample in a study of beta chain features in type 1 diabetes. Sequencing was performed with immunoSEQ multiplex PCR; in TCRdb, only in-frame clones are kept and a portion is missing. The sample carries under 850,000 clones, 10% to 15% recorded once. Sequencing used naive CD4+ T cells from blood. The origin of the receptors is a man between 18 and 29 years old with type 1 diabetes. Each CDR3 is given with its conserved first and last residue. A D gene is named only where the DNA matches it firmly. Only part of the rows carry a size: once, few, many, or a class if the clone is expanded.

D | size | J | V | CDR3 | DNA
- | - | TRBJ1-1 | TRBV11-2 | CASSLGSNTEAFF | TGTGCCAGCAGCTTAGGCAGTAACACTGAAGCTTTCTTT
- | - | TRBJ2-3 | TRBV30 | CAWKLRGSTDTQYF | TGTGCCTGGAAATTGAGGGGGAGCACAGATACGCAGTATTTT
- | - | TRBJ2-3 | TRBV6-1 | CASTRGPLGTDTQYF | TGTGCCAGCACCCGAGGCCCGCTAGGCACAGATACGCAGTATTTT
TRBD2 | few | TRBJ2-5 | TRBV27 | CASSLAGVQETQYF | TGTGCCAGCAGTTTAGCGGGGGTCCAAGAGACCCAGTACTTC
TRBD1 | few | TRBJ1-1 | TRBV7-2 | CASSFRQGRWTEAFF | TGTGCCAGCAGCTTTCGACAGGGGAGGTGGACTGAAGCTTTCTTT
- | - | TRBJ1-6 | TRBV5-1 | CASSLSGGESYNSPLHF | TGCGCCAGCAGCTTGTCCGGGGGCGAATCCTATAATTCACCCCTCCACTTT
- | few | TRBJ2-5 | TRBV5-1 | CASREAGRETQYF | TGCGCCAGCAGGGAGGCGGGTAGGGAGACCCAGTACTTC
- | - | TRBJ2-7 | TRBV6-1 | CASSDEVIEQYF | TGTGCCAGCAGTGACGAGGTGATCGAGCAGTACTTC
- | - | TRBJ2-5 | TRBV6-5 | CASRPEGLAPTAQYF | TGTGCCAGCAGACCCGAGGGGCTAGCCCCGACGGCCCAGTACTTC
- | - | TRBJ1-2 | TRBV30 | CAWSEGHYGYTF | TGTGCCTGGAGTGAAGGCCACTATGGCTACACCTTC
TRBD2 | few | TRBJ2-7 | TRBV29-1 | CSAAGGVPSYEQYF | TGCAGCGCCGCGGGGGGAGTCCCTTCCTACGAGCAGTACTTC
- | - | TRBJ2-5 | TRBV11-2 | CASRKEGQVKTQYF | TGTGCCAGCAGAAAAGAGGGGCAGGTGAAGACCCAGTACTTC
- | - | TRBJ1-6 | TRBV5-6 | CASSLDPTGNNSPLHF | TGTGCCAGCAGCTTGGACCCGACGGGTAATAATTCACCCCTCCACTTT
TRBD1 | few | TRBJ2-3 | TRBV5-1 | CASSLVTGETDTQYF | TGCGCCAGCAGCTTGGTTACAGGGGAAACAGATACGCAGTATTTT
- | few | TRBJ1-6 | TRBV28 | CASNSPTGNSPLHF | TGTGCCAGCAACTCCCCCACAGGGAATTCACCCCTCCACTTT
- | - | TRBJ1-1 | TRBV6-5 | CASRDRVRGTEAFF | TGTGCCAGCAGGGATCGGGTCAGGGGCACTGAAGCTTTCTTT